This TCR beta chain was identified in a study of early T cells in non-severe SARS-CoV-2 infection. Each cDNA molecule carried a unique molecular identifier. TCRdb itself ran the 5' RACE reads through MiXCR, one entry per CDR3 protein. Of approximately 56,000 distinct CDR3 sequences detected, about 15% appear once; the ten largest clones hold approximately 4%. The V segment lost 5 bases and the J segment 3 bases; nucleotides outside the gene matches: 9. Germline V gene lookup returns CDR1 MNHEY and CDR2 SVGAGI. The CDR3 has 15 residues. Sequencing used whole blood, obtained at baseline. This chain connects TRBV6-5 to TRBJ2-7; 8 nucleotides align to TRBD1. The TCR comes from an adult who was a healthcare worker with PCR-confirmed SARS-CoV-2 infection or an uninfected control (not recorded which). The CDR3 sequence is CASSKQGVGSYEQYF. CDR3 in DNA: TGTGCCAGCAGTAAACAGGGGGTTGGTAGCTACGAGCAGTACTTC.